These 13 T cell receptor beta chains were sequenced from one sample in a study of T cell responses to AZD1222 COVID-19 vaccine. TCRdb's copy holds only in-frame clones and misses some; the assay was immunoSEQ multiplex PCR. The data hold under 200,000 clones, with 90% observed a single time. The sequencing used peripheral blood, collected on day 0 of AZD1222 vaccination. These receptors all come from an adult in good health.

The chain combines TRBV6-5 with TRBJ2-7; TRBD2 matches 9 bases. This CDR3 has 12 residues. With 6 bases clipped from V and 6 bases from J, the junction kept 3 bases outside the gene matches. From germline, CDR1 is MNHEY and CDR2 SVGAGI. CDR3 in amino acids: CASRGGGAEQYF. The CDR3 DNA sequence: TGTGCCAGCAGAGGCGGGGGGGCCGAGCAGTACTTC.

The genes are TRBV28 and TRBJ1-2; D is perhaps TRBD1 (5 bases). The CDR3 is made up of 14 amino acids. CDR1 and CDR2 from the germline V gene are MDHEN and SYDVKM. The ends were cut back, 1 base at V and 9 bases at J, with 15 bases in the middle. The chain's CDR3 is CASSLSSQGHSYTF. The CDR3 nucleotides read TGTGCCAGCAGTTTATCCTCTCAGGGTCACAGCTACACCTTC.

This clone was observed once. The chain carries TRBV7-2 and TRBJ1-4; the match to TRBD1 covers 9 bases. This CDR3 region has 14 residues. Trimming cost V 6 bases and J 8 bases; bases outside gene matches: 7. In germline, CDR1 is SGHTA, CDR2 FQGNSA. CDR3 bases: TGTGCCAGCAGGGTACAGGGGGCGGAGGAAAAACTGTTTTTT. Amino acids: CASRVQGAEEKLFF.

A note on this clone: One junction end disagrees with the germline gene, perhaps due to a read error. The chain links TRBV7-2 to TRBJ2-1, with D perhaps TRBD2 (6 bases). The V gene's germline CDR1 is SGHTA and CDR2 FQGNSA. CDR3 length: 16 amino acids. In DNA form, the CDR3 reads TGTGCCAGCAGCTATATACCGGGACTTTCCTCCAATGAGCAGTTCTTC. It is translated as CASSYIPGLSSNEQFF.

The chain combines TRBV5-6 with TRBJ2-3, with TRBD2 matching 13 bases. Germline V gives CDR1 SGHDT, CDR2 YYEEEE. The CDR3 consists of 16 residues. J lost 2 bases, V lost 4 bases, and 4 bases had no gene match. CDR3 nucleotide sequence: TGTGCCAGCAGCAAGGGACTAGCGGGAATCACAGATACGCAGTATTTT. It yields the protein CASSKGLAGITDTQYF.

The chain carries TRBV6-4 and TRBJ2-7, with unresolved D. The CDR3 contains 14 residues. In germline, CDR1 is MRHNA, CDR2 SNTAGT. With 8 bases removed from V and 0 bases from J, the gap between germline ends came to 14 bases. DNA for the CDR3: TGTGCCAGCCGGAAGGGCTCCCGCTCCTACGAGCAGTACTTC. Translating it yields CASRKGSRSYEQYF.

The chain links TRBV18 to TRBJ2-7, with D perhaps assigned TRBD1 or TRBD2 (5 bases each). This CDR3 comprises 16 residues. V dropped 3 bases and J dropped 0 bases, with 15 bases sitting between them. CDR1 and CDR2 from the germline V gene are KGHSH and LQKENI. The CDR3 nucleotides read TGTGCCAGCTCACCTCAGGGCGCAGGGAGCTCCTACGAGCAGTACTTC. Translated, it gives CASSPQGAGSSYEQYF. The full variable domain, rest sourced from reference TRBV18 and TRBJ2-7, is NAGVMQNPRHLVRRRGQEARLRCSPMKGHSHVYWYRQLPEEGLKFMVYLQKENIIDESGMPKERFSAEFPKEGPSILRIQQVVRGDSAAYFCASSPQGAGSSYEQYFGPGTRLTVT.

The rearrangement joins TRBV18 to TRBJ2-1; the D gene is possibly TRBD2 (6 bases). CDR1 and CDR2 from the germline V gene are KGHSH and LQKENI. This CDR3 comprises 15 residues. Trimming shortened V by 6 bases and J by 8 bases, and 20 bases separated the two germline ends. Written as DNA, the CDR3 is TGTGCCAGCTCCCTCAGGACCGGGGGAAGGGATGAGCAGTTCTTC. The encoded protein is CASSLRTGGRDEQFF.

The sample holds one count of this clone. This sequence joins TRBV14 and TRBJ1-6; D call uncertain. The CDR3 extends over 14 amino acids. Germline assignment: CDR1 SGHDN and CDR2 FVKESK. The ends were cut back, 1 base at V and 10 bases at J, with 11 bases in the middle. CDR3 DNA: TGTGCCAGCAGCCAAGGGCCGGGCTGGTCACCCCTCCACTTT. Translated, it gives CASSQGPGWSPLHF.

This chain connects TRBV3-1 (or the pseudogene TRBV3-2) to TRBJ2-7, with D possibly TRBD1 on 6 matching bases. The V end was cut by 6 bases, the J end by 2 bases, with 17 bases between. The CDR3 is 15 amino acids. Germline V lookup: CDR1 LGHDT, CDR2 YNNKEL (reference sequence). This CDR3 is CASSGDQGTTYEQYF. The CDR3 DNA is TGTGCCAGCAGTGGAGATCAGGGGACGACCTACGAGCAGTACTTC.

The CDR3 sequence: CASSQDPGYNTEAFF. DNA of the CDR3: TGTGCCAGCAGCCAAGATCCGGGTTATAATACTGAAGCTTTCTTT. The chain recombines TRBV3-1 (or the pseudogene TRBV3-2) with TRBJ1-1; D is unresolved. The V gene's germline CDR1 is LGHDT and CDR2 YNNKEL (reference sequence). CDR3 length: 15 amino acids. Between the trimmed V and J ends, which lost 0 bases and 5 bases, there was a span of 13 bases.

This sequence joins TRBV28 and TRBJ1-6; weak D call: TRBD1 (5 bases). V was shortened by 3 bases and J by 7 bases, with 13 bases between the two germline ends. CDR1 MDHEN and CDR2 SYDVKM come from the germline V gene. The CDR3 runs to 15 residues. CDR3 DNA sequence: TGTGCCAGCAGTTTTAGGGGAGGTGGAAATTCACCCCTCCACTTT. This sequence encodes CASSFRGGGNSPLHF.

The rearrangement uses TRBV6-5 and TRBJ2-2; D gene ambiguous. CDR3 length: 15 residues. V dropped 2 bases and J dropped 1 base, with 8 bases sitting between them. Per germline, CDR1 MNHEY and CDR2 SVGAGI. For the CDR3, the DNA is TGTGCCAGCAGTTACGGCAGACAGAACACCGGGGAGCTGTTTTTT. Protein product: CASSYGRQNTGELFF.